Below, one T cell receptor (beta chain) is given with its context. This specimen belongs to a study of shared clonotypes between healthy human individuals. Method: immunoSEQ multiplex PCR; TCRdb's copy keeps in-frame clones and lacks some. The data show approximately 2,000,000 clones, 85% to 95% seen once. Sequencing input: naive CD4+ T cells from PBMCs. Subset meaning: CD45RA+ positively selected. This clonotype originated in a man aged 18 to 29 in good health. Some clones in this sample may be carry-over from other donors' samples.

As DNA, the CDR3 is TGTGCCTGGAGTGTCGGGGACACCTACGAGCAGTACTTC. It yields the protein CAWSVGDTYEQYF. The V gene is TRBV30, the J gene TRBJ2-7; a possible D gene is TRBD1 (6 bases). The CDR3 has 13 amino acids. Trimming shortened V by 0 bases and J by 2 bases, and 8 bases separated the two germline ends. Germline CDR1 is GTSNPN and CDR2 is SVGIG (reference sequence).